The 10 T cell receptor beta chains presented below share a single source sample, sequenced in a study of shared clonotypes between healthy human individuals (dated by TCRdb to 2018 to 2021). Library creation used the immunoSEQ multiplex PCR assay. Not all clones reach the TCRdb copy of this immuneACCESS table, which keeps in-frame sequences only. Checked studies attribute under half of the gap to unresolved V genes and leave the rest unexplained. In this sample the table shows around 510,000 clones, 90% to 97% of which occur a single time. About 0.064% of the sample comes from the top ten. Sample: naive CD4+ T cells sorted from blood. The cell subset or site label here, explained by the study, means: CD45RA+ positively selected. The receptors stem from a young woman in good health.

The chain joins TRBV19 to TRBJ1-4; TRBD1 agrees at 7 bases. Per the germline V gene, CDR1 is LNHDA and CDR2 is SQIVND (reference sequence). Trimming at V came to 5 bases and at J to 8 bases, leaving 8 bases not matched to a gene. This CDR3 comprises 14 residues. The CDR3 nucleotides are TGTGCCAGTAGTTGGGGGACAGCAGGAGAAAAACTGTTTTTT. Translating it yields CASSWGTAGEKLFF.

This chain joins TRBV9 and TRBJ2-2, with D tentatively TRBD1 or TRBD2 (5 bases each). The CDR3 runs 19 residues. Germline CDR1 and CDR2: SGDLS and YYNGEE. The germline V and J ends were trimmed by 1 base and 2 bases, with 21 bases remaining between them. The CDR3 sequence: CASSVSTGARKPNTGELFF. The CDR3 region has the DNA TGTGCCAGCAGCGTATCCACCGGGGCGCGAAAACCTAACACCGGGGAGCTGTTTTTT. Together with reference TRBV9 and TRBJ2-2, the CDR3 gives the full variable domain: DSGVTQTPKHLITATGQRVTLRCSPRSGDLSVYWYQQSLDQGLQFLIQYYNGEERAKGNILERFSAQQFPDLHSELNLSSLELGDSALYFCASSVSTGARKPNTGELFFGEGSRLTVL.

This rearrangement joins TRBV29-1 to TRBJ2-5, with D maybe TRBD2 (6 bases). Germline lookup yields CDR1 SQVTM and CDR2 ANQGSEA. V was cut by 4 bases and J by 7 bases, with 19 bases left in between. CDR3 length: 14 residues. CDR3 region: CSVAGREAPGTQYF. CDR3 nucleotides: TGCAGCGTTGCGGGTAGGGAGGCCCCAGGGACCCAGTACTTC.

This chain uses TRBV11-2 with TRBJ2-6; 8 bases are a match to TRBD1. J lost 1 base, V lost 4 bases, and 9 bases had no gene match. CDR3 size: 18 residues. Germline values: CDR1 SGHAT, CDR2 FQNNGV. The CDR3 DNA is TGTGCCAGCAGCTCTATTAGGAGGACAGGGTCTGGGGCCAACGTCCTGACTTTC. Its translation is CASSSIRRTGSGANVLTF.

This chain connects TRBV9 to TRBJ2-5; maybe TRBD1 (6 bases). The CDR3 sequence is 13 residues long. Deletions cut 0 bases from V and 5 bases from J, with 8 bases between. CDR1 SGDLS and CDR2 YYNGEE come from the germline V gene. This chain's CDR3 is CASSVVQGETQYF. DNA for the CDR3: TGTGCCAGCAGCGTAGTTCAGGGGGAGACCCAGTACTTC.

J is TRBJ2-7 and V is TRBV28, with a tentative D call TRBD1 (5 bases). The CDR3 loop spans 16 amino acids. V lost 5 bases and J lost 3, with 20 bases in between. Germline V CDR1 and CDR2: MDHEN, SYDVKM. The CDR3 region has the DNA TGTGCCAGCAGTCAGAAGGGCTCACCAGGGTTCTACGAGCAGTACTTC. This gives the protein CASSQKGSPGFYEQYF.

CDR3: CASSGGTSSETQYF. CDR3 DNA: TGCGCCAGCAGCGGCGGGACTAGTTCTGAGACCCAGTACTTC. The chain carries TRBV5-1 and TRBJ2-5; 8 nucleotides align to TRBD2. The germline gives CDR1 SGHRS, CDR2 YFSETQ. The CDR3 is 14 residues long. V shed 4 bases and J 5 bases; nucleotides not matched to a gene: 7.

V usage is TRBV2 and J usage is TRBJ1-1; D gene ambiguous. Trimming pared 1 base from V and 1 base from J, leaving 7 bases between. CDR1 is SNHLY, CDR2 FYNNEI, per germline. This CDR3 has 14 amino acids. The CDR3 nucleotides are TGTGCCAGCAGTGAAGTTGCAGAGAACACTGAAGCTTTCTTT. Translated: CASSEVAENTEAFF.

The V call is TRBV4-1, the J call TRBJ1-2; TRBD1 might be the D (5 bases). The CDR3 runs 17 residues. The germline V and J ends were trimmed by 0 bases and 3 bases, with 17 bases remaining between them. In germline, CDR1 is MGHRA, CDR2 YSYEKL. The CDR3 DNA reads as TGCGCCAGCAGCCAAGATTGGGTGAGGGGCTCCCACTATGGCTACACCTTC. Translated, it gives CASSQDWVRGSHYGYTF.

The J gene is TRBJ1-2, the V gene TRBV27; the match to TRBD1 covers 11 bases. V shed 5 bases, J shed 5 bases, and the junction held 10 bases outside the gene matches. The germline gives CDR1 MNHEY, CDR2 SMNVEV (reference sequence). The CDR3 loop spans 16 amino acids. The chain's CDR3 is CASSQGAGTGGYGYTF. The CDR3 coding sequence is TGTGCCAGCAGTCAAGGGGCGGGGACAGGGGGATATGGCTACACCTTC.